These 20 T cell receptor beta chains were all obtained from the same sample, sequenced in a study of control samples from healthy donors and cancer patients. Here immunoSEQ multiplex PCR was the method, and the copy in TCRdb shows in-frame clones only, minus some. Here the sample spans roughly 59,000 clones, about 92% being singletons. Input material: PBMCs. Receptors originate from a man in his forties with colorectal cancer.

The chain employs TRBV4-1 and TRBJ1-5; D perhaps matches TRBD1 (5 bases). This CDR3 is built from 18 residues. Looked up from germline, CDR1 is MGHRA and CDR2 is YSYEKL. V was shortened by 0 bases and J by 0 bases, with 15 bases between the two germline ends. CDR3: CASSQDAGRGNSNQPQHF. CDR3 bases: TGCGCCAGCAGCCAAGATGCAGGGAGAGGAAATAGCAATCAGCCCCAGCATTTT.

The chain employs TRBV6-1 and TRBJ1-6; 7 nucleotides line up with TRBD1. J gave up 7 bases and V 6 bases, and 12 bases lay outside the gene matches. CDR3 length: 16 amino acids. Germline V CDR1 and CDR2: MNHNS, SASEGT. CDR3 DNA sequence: TGTGCCAGCAGGGAACAGGGGAGCCTTCTAAATTCACCCCTCCACTTT. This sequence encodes CASREQGSLLNSPLHF.

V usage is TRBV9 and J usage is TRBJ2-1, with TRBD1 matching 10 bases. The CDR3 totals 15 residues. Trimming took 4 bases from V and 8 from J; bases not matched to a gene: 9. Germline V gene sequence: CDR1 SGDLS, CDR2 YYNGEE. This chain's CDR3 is CASSSRQGARDEQFF. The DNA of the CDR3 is TGTGCCAGCAGCTCCCGACAGGGGGCGCGAGATGAGCAGTTCTTC.

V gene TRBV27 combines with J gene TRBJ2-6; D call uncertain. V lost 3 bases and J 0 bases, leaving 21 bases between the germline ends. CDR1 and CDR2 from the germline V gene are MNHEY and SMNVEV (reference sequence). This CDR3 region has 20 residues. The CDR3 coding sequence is TGTGCCAGCAGTTTTTTTCGTGGGCAAACTCTAACCTCTGGGGCCAACGTCCTGACTTTC. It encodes CASSFFRGQTLTSGANVLTF.

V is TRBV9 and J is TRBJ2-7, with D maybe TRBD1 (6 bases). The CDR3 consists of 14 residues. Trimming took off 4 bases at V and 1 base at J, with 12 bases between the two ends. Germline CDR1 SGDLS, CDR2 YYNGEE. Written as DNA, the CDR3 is TGTGCCAGCAGCCTGGACAGTAGTTCCTACGAGCAGTACTTC. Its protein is CASSLDSSSYEQYF.

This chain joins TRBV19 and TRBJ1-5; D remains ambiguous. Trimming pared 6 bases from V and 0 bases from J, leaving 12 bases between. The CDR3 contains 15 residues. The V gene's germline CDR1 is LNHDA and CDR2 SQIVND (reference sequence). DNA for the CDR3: TGTGCCAGTAGGGTTATGGTTTATAGCAATCAGCCCCAGCATTTT. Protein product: CASRVMVYSNQPQHF.

DNA of the CDR3: TGTGCCAGTAGCCGGGATTGGAGGGGCTACGAGCAGTACTTC. Its translation: CASSRDWRGYEQYF. V gene TRBV19 combines with J gene TRBJ2-7; D might be TRBD2 (6 bases). The germline V gene encodes CDR1 LNHDA and CDR2 SQIVND (reference sequence). The V end was cut by 6 bases, the J end by 3 bases, with 15 bases between. The CDR3 spans 14 residues.

This CDR3 is CASSEARFTEAFF. The DNA for the CDR3 is TGTGCCAGCAGTGAAGCGCGATTCACTGAAGCTTTCTTT. This chain uses TRBV6-1 with TRBJ1-1; no definite D call. V was shortened by 0 bases and J by 4 bases, with 6 bases between the two germline ends. The CDR3 has 13 residues. CDR1 and CDR2 from the germline V gene are MNHNS and SASEGT.

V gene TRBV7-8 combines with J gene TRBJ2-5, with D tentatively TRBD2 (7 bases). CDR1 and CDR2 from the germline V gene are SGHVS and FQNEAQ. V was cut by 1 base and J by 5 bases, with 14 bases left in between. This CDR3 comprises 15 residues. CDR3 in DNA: TGTGCCAGCAGCTTAGGGGGGGGCCTCGGGGAGACCCAGTACTTC. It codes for CASSLGGGLGETQYF.

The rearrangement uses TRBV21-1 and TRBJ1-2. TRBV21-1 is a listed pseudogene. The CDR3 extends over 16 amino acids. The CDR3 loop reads CASSAWWQGLNYGYTF. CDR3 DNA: TGTGCCAGCAGCGCCTGGTGGCAGGGACTAAACTATGGCTACACCTTC.

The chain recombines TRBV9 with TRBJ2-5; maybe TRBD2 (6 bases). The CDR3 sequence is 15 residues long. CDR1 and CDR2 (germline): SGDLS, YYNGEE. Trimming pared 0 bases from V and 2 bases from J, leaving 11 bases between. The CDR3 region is CASSVDRGKQETQYF. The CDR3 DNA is TGTGCCAGCAGCGTAGATCGGGGGAAACAAGAGACCCAGTACTTC.

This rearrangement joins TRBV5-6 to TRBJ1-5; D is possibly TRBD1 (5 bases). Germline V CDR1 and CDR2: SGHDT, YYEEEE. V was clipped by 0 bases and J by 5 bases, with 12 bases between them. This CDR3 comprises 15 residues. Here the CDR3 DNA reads TGTGCCAGCAGCTTGGGGCACCGAGGGGATCAGCCCCAGCATTTT. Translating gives CASSLGHRGDQPQHF.

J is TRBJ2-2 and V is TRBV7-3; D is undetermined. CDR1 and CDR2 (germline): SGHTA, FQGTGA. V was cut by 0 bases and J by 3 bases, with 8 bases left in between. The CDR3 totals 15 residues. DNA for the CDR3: TGTGCCAGCAGCTTAACGGCTGCGGACACCGGGGAGCTGTTTTTT. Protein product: CASSLTAADTGELFF. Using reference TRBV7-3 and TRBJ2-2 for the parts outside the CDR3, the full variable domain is GAGVSQTPSNKVTEKGKYVELRCDPISGHTALYWYRQSLGQGPEFLIYFQGTGAADDSGLPNDRFFAVRPEGSVSTLKIQRTERGDSAVYLCASSLTAADTGELFFGEGSRLTVL.

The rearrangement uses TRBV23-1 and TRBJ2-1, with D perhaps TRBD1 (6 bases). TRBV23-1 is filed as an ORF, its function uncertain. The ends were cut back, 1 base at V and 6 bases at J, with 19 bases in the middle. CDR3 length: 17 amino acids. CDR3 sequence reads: CASSQLGQGTVGNEQFF. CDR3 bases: TGCGCCAGCAGTCAATTGGGTCAGGGGACCGTTGGCAATGAGCAGTTCTTC.

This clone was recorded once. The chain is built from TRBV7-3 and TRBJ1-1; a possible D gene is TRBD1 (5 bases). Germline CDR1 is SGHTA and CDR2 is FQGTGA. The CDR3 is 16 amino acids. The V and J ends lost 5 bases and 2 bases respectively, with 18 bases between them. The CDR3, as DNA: TGTGCCAGCAGCCCCCAAGGCGGGGCTTTTAACACTGAAGCTTTCTTT. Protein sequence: CASSPQGGAFNTEAFF.

The CDR3 sequence: CASSLGEGLQETQYF. Here the CDR3 DNA reads TGTGCCAGCAGCTTAGGGGAGGGGTTGCAAGAGACCCAGTACTTC. The gene calls are TRBV11-1 and TRBJ2-5, with 7 bases matching TRBD2. The length of the CDR3 is 15 residues. V shed 1 base, J shed 2 bases, and the junction held 4 bases outside the gene matches. Germline CDR1 and CDR2: SGHAT and FQDESV (reference sequence).

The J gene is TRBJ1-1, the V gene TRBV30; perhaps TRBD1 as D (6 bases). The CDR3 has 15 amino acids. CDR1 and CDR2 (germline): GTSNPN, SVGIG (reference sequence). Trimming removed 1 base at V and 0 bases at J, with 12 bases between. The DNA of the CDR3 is TGTGCCTGGAGTGCTCCAGGACAGATGAACACTGAAGCTTTCTTT. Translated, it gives CAWSAPGQMNTEAFF.

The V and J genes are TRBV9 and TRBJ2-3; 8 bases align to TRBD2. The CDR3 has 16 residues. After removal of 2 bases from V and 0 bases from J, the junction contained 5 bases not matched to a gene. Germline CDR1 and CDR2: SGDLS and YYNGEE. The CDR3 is CASSVGRGASTDTQYF. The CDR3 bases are TGTGCCAGCAGCGTGGGGCGGGGGGCGAGCACAGATACGCAGTATTTT. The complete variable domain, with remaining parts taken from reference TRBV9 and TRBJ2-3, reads DSGVTQTPKHLITATGQRVTLRCSPRSGDLSVYWYQQSLDQGLQFLIQYYNGEERAKGNILERFSAQQFPDLHSELNLSSLELGDSALYFCASSVGRGASTDTQYFGPGTRLTVL.

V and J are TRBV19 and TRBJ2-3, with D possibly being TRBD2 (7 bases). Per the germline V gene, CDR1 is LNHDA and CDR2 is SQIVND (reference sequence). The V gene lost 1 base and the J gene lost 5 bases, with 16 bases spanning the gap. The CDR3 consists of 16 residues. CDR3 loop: CASSIGGGALGDTQYF. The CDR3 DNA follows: TGTGCCAGTAGTATAGGTGGGGGGGCCCTCGGAGATACGCAGTATTTT.

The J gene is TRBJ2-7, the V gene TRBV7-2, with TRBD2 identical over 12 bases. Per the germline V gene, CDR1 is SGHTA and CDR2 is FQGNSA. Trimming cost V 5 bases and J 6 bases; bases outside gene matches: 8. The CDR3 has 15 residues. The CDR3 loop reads CASSGRLAGDSEQYF. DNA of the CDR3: TGTGCCAGCAGCGGCAGACTAGCGGGGGATTCCGAGCAGTACTTC.